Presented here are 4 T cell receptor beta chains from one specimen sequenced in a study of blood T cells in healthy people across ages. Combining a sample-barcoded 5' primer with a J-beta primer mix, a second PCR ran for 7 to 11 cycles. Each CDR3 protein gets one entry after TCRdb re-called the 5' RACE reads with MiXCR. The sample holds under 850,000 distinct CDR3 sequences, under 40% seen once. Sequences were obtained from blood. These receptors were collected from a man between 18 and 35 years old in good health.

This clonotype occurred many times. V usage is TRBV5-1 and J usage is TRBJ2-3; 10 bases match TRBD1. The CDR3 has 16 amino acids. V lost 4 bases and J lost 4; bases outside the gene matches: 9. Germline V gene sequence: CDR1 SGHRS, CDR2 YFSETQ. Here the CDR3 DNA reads TGCGCCAGCAGCCCAATCCGGGACAGGGGTCCAGATACGCAGTATTTT. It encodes CASSPIRDRGPDTQYF.

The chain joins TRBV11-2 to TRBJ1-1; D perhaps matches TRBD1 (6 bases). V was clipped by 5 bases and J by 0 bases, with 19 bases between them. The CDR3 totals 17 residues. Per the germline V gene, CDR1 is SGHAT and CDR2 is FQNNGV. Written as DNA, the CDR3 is TGTGCCAGCAGCAACACCGCAGGGGTTGGTTTGAACACTGAAGCTTTCTTT. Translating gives CASSNTAGVGLNTEAFF.

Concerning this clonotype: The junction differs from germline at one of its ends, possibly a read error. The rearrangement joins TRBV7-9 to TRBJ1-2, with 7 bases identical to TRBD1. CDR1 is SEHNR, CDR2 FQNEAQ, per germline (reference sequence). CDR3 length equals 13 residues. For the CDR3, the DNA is TGTACCAGCAGCGGCGACAGGGTCTATGGCTACACCTTC. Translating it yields CTSSGDRVYGYTF.

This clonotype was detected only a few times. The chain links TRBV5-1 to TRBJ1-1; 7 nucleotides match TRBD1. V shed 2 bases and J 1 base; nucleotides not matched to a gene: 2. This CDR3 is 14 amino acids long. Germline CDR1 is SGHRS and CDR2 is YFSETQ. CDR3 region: CASSFRQGNTEAFF. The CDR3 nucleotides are TGCGCCAGCAGCTTTAGACAGGGGAACACTGAAGCTTTCTTT. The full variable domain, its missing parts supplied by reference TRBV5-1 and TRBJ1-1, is KAGVTQTPRYLIKTRGQQVTLSCSPISGHRSVSWYQQTPGQGLQFLFEYFSETQRNKGNFPGRFSGRQFSNSRSEMNVSTLELGDSALYLCASSFRQGNTEAFFGQGTRLTVV.